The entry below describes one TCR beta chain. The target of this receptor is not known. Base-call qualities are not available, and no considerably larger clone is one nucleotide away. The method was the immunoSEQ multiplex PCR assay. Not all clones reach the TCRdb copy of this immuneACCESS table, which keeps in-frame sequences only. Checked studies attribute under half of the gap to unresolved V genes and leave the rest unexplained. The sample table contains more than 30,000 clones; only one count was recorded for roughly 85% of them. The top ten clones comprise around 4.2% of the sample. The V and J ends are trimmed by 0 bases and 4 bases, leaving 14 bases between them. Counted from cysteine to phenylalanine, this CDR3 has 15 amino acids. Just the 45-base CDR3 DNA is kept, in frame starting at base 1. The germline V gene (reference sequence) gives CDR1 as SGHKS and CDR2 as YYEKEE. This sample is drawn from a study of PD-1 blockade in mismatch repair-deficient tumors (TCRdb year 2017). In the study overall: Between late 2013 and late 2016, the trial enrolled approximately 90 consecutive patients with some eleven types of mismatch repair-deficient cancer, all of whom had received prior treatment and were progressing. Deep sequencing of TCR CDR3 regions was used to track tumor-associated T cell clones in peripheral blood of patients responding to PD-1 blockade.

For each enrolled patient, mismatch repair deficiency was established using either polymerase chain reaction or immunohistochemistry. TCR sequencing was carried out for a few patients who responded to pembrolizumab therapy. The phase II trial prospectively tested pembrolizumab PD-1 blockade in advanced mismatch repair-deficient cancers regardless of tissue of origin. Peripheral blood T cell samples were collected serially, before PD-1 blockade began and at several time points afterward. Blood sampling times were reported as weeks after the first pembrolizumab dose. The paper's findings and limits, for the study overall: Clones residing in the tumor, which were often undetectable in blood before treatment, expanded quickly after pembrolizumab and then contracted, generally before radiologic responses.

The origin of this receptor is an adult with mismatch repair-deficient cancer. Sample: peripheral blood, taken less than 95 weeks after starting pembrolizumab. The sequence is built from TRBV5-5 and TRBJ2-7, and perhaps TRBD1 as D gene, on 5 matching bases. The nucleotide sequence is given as TGTGCCAGCAGCTTGGCATTTGGGTCAGGGTACGAGCAGTACTTC. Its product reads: CASSLAFGSGYEQYF.